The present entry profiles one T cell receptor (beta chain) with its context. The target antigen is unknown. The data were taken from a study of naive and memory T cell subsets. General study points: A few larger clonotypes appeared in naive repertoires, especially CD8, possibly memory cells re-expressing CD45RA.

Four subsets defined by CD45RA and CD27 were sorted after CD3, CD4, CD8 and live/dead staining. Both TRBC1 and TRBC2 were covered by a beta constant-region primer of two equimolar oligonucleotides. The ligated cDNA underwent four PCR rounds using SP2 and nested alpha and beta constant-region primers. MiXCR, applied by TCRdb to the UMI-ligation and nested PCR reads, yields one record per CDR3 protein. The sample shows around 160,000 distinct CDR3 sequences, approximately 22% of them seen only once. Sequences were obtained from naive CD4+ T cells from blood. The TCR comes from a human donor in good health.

In DNA, the CDR3 is TGCAGTGCTGCCAGGACTAGCGGGCTCTACAATGAGCAGTTCTTC. Translating it yields CSAARTSGLYNEQFF. The chain carries TRBV20-1 and TRBJ2-1, with 11 bases lining up with TRBD2. CDR3 length: 15 amino acids. J lost 3 bases, V lost 5 bases, and 6 bases had no gene match. From germline, CDR1 is DFQATT and CDR2 SNEGSKA (reference sequence).